This entry concerns a single T cell receptor (beta chain). Sequencing was performed with immunoSEQ multiplex PCR; in TCRdb, only in-frame clones are kept and a portion is missing. This sample has approximately 240,000 clones, with roughly 88% found just once. This sample was included in a study of blood T cell repertoires in COVID-19. CDR3 length: 16 residues. V lost 4 bases, J lost 3 bases, and 9 bases stayed unmatched. The germline CDR1 and CDR2 sequences are SQVTM and ANQGSEA. The sequence was collected from a woman aged 40-49 years who had recovered from COVID-19. V usage is TRBV29-1 and J usage is TRBJ2-3; TRBD2 matches 11 bases. Input material: peripheral blood. Written as DNA, the CDR3 is TGCAGCGTTGTAAGGGTTAGCGGGGGGGCTACAGATACGCAGTATTTT. Residues: CSVVRVSGGATDTQYF.